The 10 T cell receptor beta chains reported below all come from one sample, sequenced in a study of molecular identifiers for immune sequencing clone quantification. One entry per CDR3 protein, called by TCRdb with MiXCR from the PCR reads. This repertoire shows under 600,000 distinct CDR3 sequences, about 22% found once; its top ten account for 0.65% to 0.95%. The sequencing sample was made of naive CD8+ T cells from blood, with Jurkat cell RNA spiked in. The sample's subset: FACS-sorted CD8+CD4-CCR7+CD45RA+ naive T cells. The receptors were sampled from a human donor in good health. Some libraries in this study had Jurkat cell RNA spiked in.

Regarding this clonotype: The germline gene is not matched at one end of the junction; a read error may be the cause. V usage is TRBV4-1 and J usage is TRBJ2-3; 11 bases are a match to TRBD2. The CDR3 totals 16 residues. Germline V gene lookup returns CDR1 MGHRA and CDR2 YSYEKL. For the CDR3, the DNA is TGCGCCAGCAGCCAAGTTAGCGGGAGGGCTGCAGATACGCGGTATTTT. It yields the protein CASSQVSGRAADTRYF.

This clonotype was seen a few times. The rearrangement uses TRBV7-9 and TRBJ2-5; D assignment may be TRBD1 or TRBD2 (5 bases each). The CDR3 is 14 residues long. V dropped 3 bases and J dropped 4 bases, with 12 bases sitting between them. Germline V gene sequence: CDR1 SEHNR, CDR2 FQNEAQ (reference sequence). The CDR3 sequence: CASSFEGLGETQYF. DNA of the CDR3: TGTGCCAGCAGCTTTGAGGGGTTAGGAGAGACCCAGTACTTC.

This clonotype was counted once. A much larger clone differs from this one at a single base, so this may be a read error. The CDR3 does not end in the conserved phenylalanine or tryptophan, so this is likely a read error. The V call is TRBV12-3 or TRBV12-4, the J call TRBJ2-2, with 9 positions matching TRBD2. Trimming removed 2 bases from V and 0 bases from J; junction bases left unmatched: 1. CDR3 size: 16 residues. This CDR3 is CASSLLAGSNTGELFL. For the CDR3, the DNA is TGTGCCAGCAGTTTACTAGCGGGATCGAACACCGGGGAGCTGTTTTTA.

The chain combines TRBV23-1 with TRBJ1-2; D is possibly TRBD1 (5 bases). TRBV23-1 is an ORF, and what it does is uncertain. This CDR3 comprises 13 residues. V was cut by 3 bases and J by 8 bases, with 13 bases left in between. The CDR3 spells CASSHDSQHGYTF. DNA for the CDR3: TGCGCCAGCAGTCACGACAGTCAACACGGCTACACCTTC.

Worth noting for this clonotype: A much larger clone lies a single base off, so this may be a read error. The chain employs TRBV7-2 and TRBJ2-1; a possible D gene is TRBD1 (6 bases). The germline CDR1 and CDR2 sequences are SGHTA and FQGNSA. The CDR3 covers 16 residues. The chain's CDR3 is CASSLTTGISCNEQFF. As DNA, the CDR3 is TGTGCCAGCAGCTTAACTACAGGGATCTCCTGCAATGAGCAGTTCTTC.

The table lists this clonotype with a few counts. J is TRBJ2-3 and V is TRBV20-1, with 9 nucleotides matching TRBD2. Trimming at V came to 3 bases and at J to 2 bases, leaving 6 bases not matched to a gene. Per germline, CDR1 DFQATT and CDR2 SNEGSKA (reference sequence). The CDR3 extends over 15 amino acids. CDR3 bases: TGCAGTGCTAGTGCTAGCGGGGAACTCACAGATACGCAGTATTTT. Amino acid sequence: CSASASGELTDTQYF.

This clonotype was observed at least ten times. The rearrangement joins TRBV3-1 to TRBJ2-7; TRBD1 might be the D (5 bases). There are 12 residues in the CDR3. The germline V gene has CDR1 LGHDT and CDR2 YNNKEL (reference sequence). The V gene lost 5 bases and the J gene lost 5 bases, with 10 bases spanning the gap. CDR3 coding DNA: TGTGCCAGCAGCGCCCTGGGGCACGAGCAGTACTTC. Protein product: CASSALGHEQYF.

Comments on this clonotype: The junction shows a germline mismatch at one end, possibly a read error. The chain is built from TRBV29-1 and TRBJ1-2; maybe TRBD1 (6 bases). CDR3 length: 13 residues. Germline lookup yields CDR1 SQVTM and CDR2 ANQGSEA. The CDR3 nucleotides read TGCAGCGCCGGATGGACAGCTAACTATGGCTACGCCTTC. This sequence encodes CSAGWTANYGYAF.

This clonotype was seen ten or more times. The gene calls are TRBV2 and TRBJ2-7; 11 nucleotides align to TRBD2. The CDR3 contains 13 residues. V dropped 8 bases and J dropped 4; count of bases not matched to a gene: 4. Germline CDR1 reads SNHLY; CDR2 reads FYNNEI. CDR3 in DNA: TGTGCCAGCCAGGGACTAGCGGAGTACGAGCAGTACTTC. Amino acid sequence: CASQGLAEYEQYF.

This clonotype showed up many times. The chain is built from TRBV20-1 and TRBJ1-1; 11 bases fit TRBD1. Looked up from germline, CDR1 is DFQATT and CDR2 is SNEGSKA (reference sequence). V shed 5 bases and J 4 bases; nucleotides not matched to a gene: 3. This CDR3 has 13 residues. CDR3 DNA sequence: TGCAGTGCTTGGGACAGGGGGTTCACTGAAGCTTTCTTT. Encoded protein: CSAWDRGFTEAFF.